The clone carrying this T cell receptor (beta chain) was detected only once. The antigen is not known. The record originates from a study of cytomegalovirus exposure and HLA in healthy donors. General study results and limits: Roughly uniform sequencing depth across donors was assumed, possibly incorrectly. Later on, a genetic analysis was performed. It linked a missense variant in DCLRE1C with V- and J-gene trimming of TCR beta.

The study ran its PCR with 60 Vbeta and 13 Jbeta primers. TCRdb's table, derived via immunoSEQ multiplex PCR, lists solely in-frame clones and lacks some. The profile shows 100,000 to 150,000 clones, 74% of them singletons. The origin of this receptor is a woman aged 50 to 60 in good health and CMV-seropositive. The material sequenced was PBMCs.

CDR3 sequence reads: CASSVGESNYGYTF. The CDR3 DNA reads TGTGCCAGCAGCGTAGGGGAGAGCAACTATGGCTACACCTTC. The chain combines TRBV9 with TRBJ1-2; D ambiguous. The V end lost 0 bases, the J end lost 2 bases, and 8 bases lay between the germline ends. The CDR3 loop spans 14 amino acids. Germline values: CDR1 SGDLS, CDR2 YYNGEE.